The clone carrying this TCR beta chain has a handful of counts. This CDR3 comprises 15 residues. Trimming removed 1 base from V and 3 bases from J, with 10 bases in between. Germline loops: CDR1 SGHTA, CDR2 FQGNSA. PCR was performed using 60 Vbeta and 13 Jbeta primers. Only in-frame clones appear in the TCRdb table, and some are missing; sequencing was by immunoSEQ multiplex PCR. The data contain some 130,000 clones, 75% to 85% of them singletons. These data come from a study of cytomegalovirus exposure and HLA in healthy donors. This chain uses TRBV7-2 with TRBJ1-5; D call uncertain. Input material: PBMCs. The sequence was collected from a male donor in good health and CMV-seropositive. The CDR3 coding sequence is TGTGCCAGCAGCTTAGTGCATAGCTCCAATCAGCCCCAGCATTTT. It translates to CASSLVHSSNQPQHF.